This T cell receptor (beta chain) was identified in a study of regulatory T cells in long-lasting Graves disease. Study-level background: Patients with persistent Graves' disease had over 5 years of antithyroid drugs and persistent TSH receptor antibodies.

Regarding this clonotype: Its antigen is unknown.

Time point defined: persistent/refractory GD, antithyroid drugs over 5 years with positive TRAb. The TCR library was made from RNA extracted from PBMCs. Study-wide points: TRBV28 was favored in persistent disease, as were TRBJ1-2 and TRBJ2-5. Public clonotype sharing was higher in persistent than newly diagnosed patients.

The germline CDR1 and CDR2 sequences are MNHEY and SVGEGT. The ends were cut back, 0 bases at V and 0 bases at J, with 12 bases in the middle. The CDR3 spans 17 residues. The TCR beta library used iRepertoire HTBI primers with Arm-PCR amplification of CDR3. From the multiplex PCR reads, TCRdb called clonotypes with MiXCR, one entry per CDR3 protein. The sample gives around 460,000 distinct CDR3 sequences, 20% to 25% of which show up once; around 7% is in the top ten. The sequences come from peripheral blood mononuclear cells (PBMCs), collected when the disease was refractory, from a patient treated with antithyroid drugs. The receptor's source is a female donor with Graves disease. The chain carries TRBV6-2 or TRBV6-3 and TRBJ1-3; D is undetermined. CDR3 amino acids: CASSYSGRRSSGNTIYF. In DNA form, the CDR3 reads TGTGCCAGCAGTTACTCGGGCCGTAGAAGCTCTGGAAACACCATATATTTT.